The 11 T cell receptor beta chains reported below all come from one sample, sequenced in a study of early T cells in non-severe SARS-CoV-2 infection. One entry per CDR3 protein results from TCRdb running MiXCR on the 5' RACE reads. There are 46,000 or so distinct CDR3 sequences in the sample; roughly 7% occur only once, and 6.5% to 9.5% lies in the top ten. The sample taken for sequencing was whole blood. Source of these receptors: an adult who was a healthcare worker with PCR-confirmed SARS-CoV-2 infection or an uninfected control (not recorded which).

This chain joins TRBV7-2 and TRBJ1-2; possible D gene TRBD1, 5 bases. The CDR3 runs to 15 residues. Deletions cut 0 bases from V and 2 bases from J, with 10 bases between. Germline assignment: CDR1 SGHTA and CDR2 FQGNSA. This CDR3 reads CASSLAPGNNYGYTF. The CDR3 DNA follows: TGTGCCAGCAGCTTAGCTCCAGGGAACAACTATGGCTACACCTTC.

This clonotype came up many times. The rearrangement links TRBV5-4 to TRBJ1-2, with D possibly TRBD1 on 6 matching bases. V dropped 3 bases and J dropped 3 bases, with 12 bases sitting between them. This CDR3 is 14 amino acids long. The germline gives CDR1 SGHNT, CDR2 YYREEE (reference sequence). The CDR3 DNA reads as TGTGCCAGCAGCTCGGCAAAGGGGGACTATGGCTACACCTTC. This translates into CASSSAKGDYGYTF.

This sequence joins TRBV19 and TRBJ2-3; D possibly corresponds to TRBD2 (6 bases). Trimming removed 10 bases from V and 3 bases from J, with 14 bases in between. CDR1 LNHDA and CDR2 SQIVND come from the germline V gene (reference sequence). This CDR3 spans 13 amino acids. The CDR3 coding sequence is TGTGCCACCGCAATGGGGGGTACAGATACGCAGTATTTT. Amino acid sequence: CATAMGGTDTQYF. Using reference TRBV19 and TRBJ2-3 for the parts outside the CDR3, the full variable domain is DGGITQSPKYLFRKEGQNVTLSCEQNLNHDAMYWYRQDPGQGLRLIYYSQIVNDFQKGDIAEGYSVSREKKESFPLTVTSAQKNPTAFYLCATAMGGTDTQYFGPGTRLTVL.

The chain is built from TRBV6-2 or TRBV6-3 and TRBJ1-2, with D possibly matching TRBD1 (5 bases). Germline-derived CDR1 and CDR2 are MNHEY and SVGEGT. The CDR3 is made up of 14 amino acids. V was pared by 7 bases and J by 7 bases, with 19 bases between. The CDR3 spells CASNTDLGRFGYTF. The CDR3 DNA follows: TGTGCCAGCAATACCGACCTGGGGCGTTTTGGCTACACCTTC.

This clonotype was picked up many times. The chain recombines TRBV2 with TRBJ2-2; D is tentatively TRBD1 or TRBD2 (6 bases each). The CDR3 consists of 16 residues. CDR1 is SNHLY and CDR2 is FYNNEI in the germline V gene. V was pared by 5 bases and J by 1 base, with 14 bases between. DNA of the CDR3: TGTGCCAGCAGTCCGAGGGGGGTCAGGAACACCGGGGAGCTGTTTTTT. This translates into CASSPRGVRNTGELFF.

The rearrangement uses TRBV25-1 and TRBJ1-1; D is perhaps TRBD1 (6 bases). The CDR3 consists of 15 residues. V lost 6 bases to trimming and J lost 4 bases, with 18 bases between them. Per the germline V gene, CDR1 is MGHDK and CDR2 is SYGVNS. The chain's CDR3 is CASSPGAVESTEAFF. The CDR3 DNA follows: TGTGCCAGCAGCCCAGGGGCCGTTGAAAGCACTGAAGCTTTCTTT.

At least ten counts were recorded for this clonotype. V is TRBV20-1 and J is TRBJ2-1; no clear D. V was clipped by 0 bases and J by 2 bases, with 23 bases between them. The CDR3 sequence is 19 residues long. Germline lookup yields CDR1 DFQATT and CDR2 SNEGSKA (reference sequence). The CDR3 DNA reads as TGCAGTGCTAGAGATCGAGTAGGCGACAACTCTATTCCCTACAATGAGCAGTTCTTC. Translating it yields CSARDRVGDNSIPYNEQFF.

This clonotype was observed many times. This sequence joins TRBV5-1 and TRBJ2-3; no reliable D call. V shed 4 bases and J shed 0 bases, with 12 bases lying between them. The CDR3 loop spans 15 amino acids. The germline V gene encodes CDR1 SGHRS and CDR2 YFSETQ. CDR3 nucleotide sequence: TGCGCCAGCAGCCCAAAAGTGAGGAGCACAGATACGCAGTATTTT. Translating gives CASSPKVRSTDTQYF.

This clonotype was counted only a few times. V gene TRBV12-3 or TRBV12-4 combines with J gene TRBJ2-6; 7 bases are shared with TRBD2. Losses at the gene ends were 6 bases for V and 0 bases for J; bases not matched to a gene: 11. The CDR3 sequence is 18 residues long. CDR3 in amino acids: CASSPLGGDPSGANVLTF. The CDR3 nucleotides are TGTGCCAGCAGCCCGTTGGGAGGGGACCCCTCTGGGGCCAACGTCCTGACTTTC.

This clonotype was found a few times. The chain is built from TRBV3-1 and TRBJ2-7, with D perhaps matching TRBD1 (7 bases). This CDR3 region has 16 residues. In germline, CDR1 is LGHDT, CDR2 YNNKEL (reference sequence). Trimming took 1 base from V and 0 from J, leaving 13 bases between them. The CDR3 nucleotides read TGTGCCAGCAGCCAAGGGGCAGGGGGGCTCTCCTACGAGCAGTACTTC. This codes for CASSQGAGGLSYEQYF.

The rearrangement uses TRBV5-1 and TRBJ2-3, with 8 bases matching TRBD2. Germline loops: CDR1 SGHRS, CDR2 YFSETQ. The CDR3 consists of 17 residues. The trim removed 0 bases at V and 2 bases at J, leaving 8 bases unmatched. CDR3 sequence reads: CASSLAPAGVTTDTQYF. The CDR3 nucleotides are TGCGCCAGCAGCTTGGCCCCAGCGGGGGTCACCACAGATACGCAGTATTTT.